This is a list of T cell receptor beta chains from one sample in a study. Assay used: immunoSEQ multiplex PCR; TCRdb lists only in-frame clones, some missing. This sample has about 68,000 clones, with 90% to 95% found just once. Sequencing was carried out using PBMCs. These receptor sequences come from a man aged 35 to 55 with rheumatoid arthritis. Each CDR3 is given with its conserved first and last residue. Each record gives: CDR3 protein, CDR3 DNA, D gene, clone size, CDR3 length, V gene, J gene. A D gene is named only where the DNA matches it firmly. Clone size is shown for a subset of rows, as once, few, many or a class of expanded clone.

CDR3 protein: CASSEGGNYGYTF
CDR3 DNA: TGTGCCAGCAGCGAGGGGGGGAACTATGGCTACACCTTC
D gene: .
clone size: .
CDR3 length: 13
V gene: TRBV5-4
J gene: TRBJ1-2

CDR3 protein: CASSFRGTSSYEQYF
CDR3 DNA: TGTGCCAGCAGCTTTAGAGGGACGAGCTCCTACGAGCAGTACTTC
D gene: .
clone size: once
CDR3 length: 15
V gene: TRBV7-2
J gene: TRBJ2-7

CDR3 protein: CASDKTSRYNEQFF
CDR3 DNA: TGTGCCAGCGATAAAACTAGCCGCTACAATGAGCAGTTCTTC
D gene: .
clone size: .
CDR3 length: 14
V gene: TRBV6-5
J gene: TRBJ2-1

CDR3 protein: CASSQDISGTPYEQYF
CDR3 DNA: TGCGCCAGCAGCCAAGATATAAGCGGTACCCCCTACGAGCAGTACTTC
D gene: .
clone size: few
CDR3 length: 16
V gene: TRBV4-1
J gene: TRBJ2-7

CDR3 protein: CASSLRGLVDGYTF
CDR3 DNA: TGTGCCAGCAGTCTCAGGGGGCTGGTCGATGGCTACACCTTC
D gene: TRBD1
clone size: .
CDR3 length: 14
V gene: TRBV28
J gene: TRBJ1-2

CDR3 protein: CASSLMGDEQFF
CDR3 DNA: TGTGCCAGCAGCTTAATGGGGGATGAGCAGTTCTTC
D gene: .
clone size: .
CDR3 length: 12
V gene: TRBV7-2
J gene: TRBJ2-1

CDR3 protein: CASSEWVGKLNQPQHF
CDR3 DNA: TGTGCCAGCAGTGAATGGGTCGGAAAACTCAATCAGCCCCAGCATTTT
D gene: .
clone size: .
CDR3 length: 16
V gene: TRBV2
J gene: TRBJ1-5

CDR3 protein: CASSRLAGGPYEQYF
CDR3 DNA: TGTGCCAGCAGTCGACTAGCGGGAGGGCCCTACGAGCAGTACTTC
D gene: TRBD2
clone size: .
CDR3 length: 15
V gene: TRBV6-6
J gene: TRBJ2-7

CDR3 protein: CASSRGSGGAREKLFF
CDR3 DNA: TGTGCCAGCAGTCGTGGGTCGGGGGGCGCCCGGGAAAAACTGTTTTTT
D gene: .
clone size: once
CDR3 length: 16
V gene: TRBV25-1
J gene: TRBJ1-4

CDR3 protein: CASSDIGQVDTEAFF
CDR3 DNA: TGTGCCAGCAGCGACATCGGACAGGTGGACACTGAAGCTTTCTTT
D gene: TRBD1
clone size: once
CDR3 length: 15
V gene: TRBV6-5
J gene: TRBJ1-1

CDR3 protein: CASSNSWGYSPLHF
CDR3 DNA: TGTGCCAGCAGTAACTCGTGGGGATATTCACCCCTCCACTTT
D gene: .
clone size: .
CDR3 length: 14
V gene: TRBV6-5
J gene: TRBJ1-6

CDR3 protein: CASSLEVQFTDTQYF
CDR3 DNA: TGTGCCAGCAGTTTGGAGGTACAGTTCACAGATACGCAGTATTTT
D gene: .
clone size: once
CDR3 length: 15
V gene: TRBV5-6
J gene: TRBJ2-3

CDR3 protein: CASSLGRTLIHSGANVLTF
CDR3 DNA: TGTGCCAGCAGCTTAGGTAGGACACTGATACACTCTGGGGCCAACGTCCTGACTTTC
D gene: .
clone size: .
CDR3 length: 19
V gene: TRBV7-8
J gene: TRBJ2-6

CDR3 protein: CASSIRGTYEQYF
CDR3 DNA: TGTGCCAGTAGTATCAGGGGGACCTACGAGCAGTACTTC
D gene: TRBD1
clone size: .
CDR3 length: 13
V gene: TRBV19
J gene: TRBJ2-7

CDR3 protein: CASSFRTGPGELFF
CDR3 DNA: TGCGCCAGCAGCTTTAGGACAGGGCCCGGGGAGCTGTTTTTT
D gene: TRBD1
clone size: .
CDR3 length: 14
V gene: TRBV5-1
J gene: TRBJ2-2

CDR3 protein: CASRIGTGPTDTQYF
CDR3 DNA: TGTGCCAGCAGGATCGGGACAGGGCCCACAGATACGCAGTATTTT
D gene: TRBD1
clone size: .
CDR3 length: 15
V gene: TRBV2
J gene: TRBJ2-3

CDR3 protein: CASSFRTDDEQYF
CDR3 DNA: TGTGCCAGCAGTTTCCGGACAGACGACGAGCAGTACTTC
D gene: .
clone size: .
CDR3 length: 13
V gene: TRBV27
J gene: TRBJ2-7

CDR3 protein: CATSRITDRRGYEQYF
CDR3 DNA: TGTGCCACCAGCAGAATTACCGATAGAAGGGGCTACGAGCAGTACTTC
D gene: .
clone size: .
CDR3 length: 16
V gene: TRBV15
J gene: TRBJ2-7

CDR3 protein: CASSSRGTDTQYF
CDR3 DNA: TGTGCCAGCAGTTCCCGGGGCACAGATACGCAGTATTTT
D gene: .
clone size: .
CDR3 length: 13
V gene: TRBV27
J gene: TRBJ2-3

CDR3 protein: CASRARIEAFF
CDR3 DNA: TGTGCCAGCAGGGCTCGAATTGAAGCTTTCTTT
D gene: .
clone size: .
CDR3 length: 11
V gene: TRBV28
J gene: TRBJ1-1

CDR3 protein: CASSLQRGEAFF
CDR3 DNA: TGTGCCAGCAGCTTACAGAGGGGTGAAGCTTTCTTT
D gene: .
clone size: .
CDR3 length: 12
V gene: TRBV11-2
J gene: TRBJ1-1

CDR3 protein: CASSPTGSDRFEQFF
CDR3 DNA: TGTGCCAGCTCACCGACAGGTAGTGATCGATTTGAGCAGTTCTTC
D gene: .
clone size: .
CDR3 length: 15
V gene: TRBV18
J gene: TRBJ2-1

CDR3 protein: CASSPTIGNTIYF
CDR3 DNA: TGTGCCAGCTCACCCACAATTGGAAACACCATATATTTT
D gene: .
clone size: .
CDR3 length: 13
V gene: TRBV18
J gene: TRBJ1-3